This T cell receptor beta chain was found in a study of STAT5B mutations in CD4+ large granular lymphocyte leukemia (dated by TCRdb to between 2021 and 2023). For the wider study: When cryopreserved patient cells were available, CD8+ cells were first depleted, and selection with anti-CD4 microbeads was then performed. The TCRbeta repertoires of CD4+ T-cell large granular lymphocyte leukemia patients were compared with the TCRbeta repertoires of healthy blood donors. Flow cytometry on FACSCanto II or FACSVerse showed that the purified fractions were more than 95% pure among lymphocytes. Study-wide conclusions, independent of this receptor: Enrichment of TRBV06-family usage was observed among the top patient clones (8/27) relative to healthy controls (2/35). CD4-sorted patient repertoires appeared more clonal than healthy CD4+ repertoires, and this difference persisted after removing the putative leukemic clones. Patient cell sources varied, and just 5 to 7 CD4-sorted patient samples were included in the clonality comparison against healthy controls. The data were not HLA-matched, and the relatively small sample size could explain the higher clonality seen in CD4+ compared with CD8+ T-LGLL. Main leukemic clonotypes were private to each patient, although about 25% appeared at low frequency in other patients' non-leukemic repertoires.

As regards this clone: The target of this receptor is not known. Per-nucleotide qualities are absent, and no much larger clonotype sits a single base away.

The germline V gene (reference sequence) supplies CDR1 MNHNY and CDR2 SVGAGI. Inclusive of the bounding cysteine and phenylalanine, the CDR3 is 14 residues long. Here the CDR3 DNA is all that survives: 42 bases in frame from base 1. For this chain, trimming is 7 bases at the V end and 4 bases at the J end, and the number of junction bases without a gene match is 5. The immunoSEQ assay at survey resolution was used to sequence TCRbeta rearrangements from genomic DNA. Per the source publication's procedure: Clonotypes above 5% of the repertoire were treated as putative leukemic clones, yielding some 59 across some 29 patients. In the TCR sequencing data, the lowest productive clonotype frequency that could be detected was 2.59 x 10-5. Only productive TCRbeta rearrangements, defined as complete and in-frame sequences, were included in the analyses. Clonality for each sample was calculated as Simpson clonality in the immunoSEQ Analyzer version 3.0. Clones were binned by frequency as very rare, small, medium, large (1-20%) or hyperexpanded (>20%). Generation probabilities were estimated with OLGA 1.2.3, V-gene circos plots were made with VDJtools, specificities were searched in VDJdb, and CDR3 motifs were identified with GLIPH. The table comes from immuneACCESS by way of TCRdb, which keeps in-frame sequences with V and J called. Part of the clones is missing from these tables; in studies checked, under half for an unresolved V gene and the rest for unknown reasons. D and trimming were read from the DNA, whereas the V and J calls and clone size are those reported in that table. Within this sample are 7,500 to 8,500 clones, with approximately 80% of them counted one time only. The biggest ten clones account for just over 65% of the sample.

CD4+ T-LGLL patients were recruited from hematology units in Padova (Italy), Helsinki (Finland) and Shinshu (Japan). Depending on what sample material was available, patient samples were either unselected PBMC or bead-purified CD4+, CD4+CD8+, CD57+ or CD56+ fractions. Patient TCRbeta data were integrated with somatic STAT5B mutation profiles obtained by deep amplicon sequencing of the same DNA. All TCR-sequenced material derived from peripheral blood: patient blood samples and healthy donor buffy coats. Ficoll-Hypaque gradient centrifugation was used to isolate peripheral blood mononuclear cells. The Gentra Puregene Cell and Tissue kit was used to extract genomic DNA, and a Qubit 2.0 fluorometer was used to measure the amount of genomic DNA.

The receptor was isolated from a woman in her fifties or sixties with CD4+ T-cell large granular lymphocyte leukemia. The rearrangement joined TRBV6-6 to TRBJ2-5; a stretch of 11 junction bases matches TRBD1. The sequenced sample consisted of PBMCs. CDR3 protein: CASIRTGGGETQYF. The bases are TGTGCCAGCATTCGGACAGGGGGCGGAGAGACCCAGTACTTC.